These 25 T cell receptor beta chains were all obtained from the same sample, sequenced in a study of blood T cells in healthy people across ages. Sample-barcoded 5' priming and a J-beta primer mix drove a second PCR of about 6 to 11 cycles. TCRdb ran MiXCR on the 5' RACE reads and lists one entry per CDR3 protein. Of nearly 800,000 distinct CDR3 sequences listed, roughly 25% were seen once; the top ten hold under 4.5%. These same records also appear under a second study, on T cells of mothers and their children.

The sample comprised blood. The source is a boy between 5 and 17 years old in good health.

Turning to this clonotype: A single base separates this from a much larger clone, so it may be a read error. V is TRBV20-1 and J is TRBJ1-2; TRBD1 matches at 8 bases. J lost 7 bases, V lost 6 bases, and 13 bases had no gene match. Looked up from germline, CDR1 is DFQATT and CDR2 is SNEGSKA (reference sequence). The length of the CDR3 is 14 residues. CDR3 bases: TGCAGTGCGATCCCGCTCGGACAGGGAGGTGGCTACACCTTC. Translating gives CSAIPLGQGGGYTF.

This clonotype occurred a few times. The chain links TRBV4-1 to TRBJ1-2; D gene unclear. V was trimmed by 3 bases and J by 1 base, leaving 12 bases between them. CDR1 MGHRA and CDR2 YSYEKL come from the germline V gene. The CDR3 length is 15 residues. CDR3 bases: TGCGCCAGCAGCCATCCCCCCAGAGGTAACTATGGCTACACCTTC. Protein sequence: CASSHPPRGNYGYTF.

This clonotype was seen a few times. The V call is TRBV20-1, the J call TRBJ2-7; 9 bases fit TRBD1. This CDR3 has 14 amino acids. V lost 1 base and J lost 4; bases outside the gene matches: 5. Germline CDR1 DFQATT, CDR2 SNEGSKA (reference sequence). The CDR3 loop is CSARGRDRAYEQYF. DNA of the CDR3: TGCAGTGCTAGAGGACGGGACAGGGCGTACGAGCAGTACTTC.

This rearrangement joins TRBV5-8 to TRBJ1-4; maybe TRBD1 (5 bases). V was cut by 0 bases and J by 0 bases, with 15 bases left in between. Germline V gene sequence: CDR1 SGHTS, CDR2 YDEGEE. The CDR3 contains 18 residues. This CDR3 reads CASSLGGTAGATNEKLFF. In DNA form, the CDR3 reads TGTGCCAGCAGCTTGGGAGGGACCGCCGGCGCAACTAATGAAAAACTGTTTTTT.

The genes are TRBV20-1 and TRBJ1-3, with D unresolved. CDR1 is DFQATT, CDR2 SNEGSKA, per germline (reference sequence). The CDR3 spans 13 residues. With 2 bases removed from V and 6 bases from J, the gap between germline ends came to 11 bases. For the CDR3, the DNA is TGCAGTGCTAGACGGCCGTCGGAAAACACCATATATTTT. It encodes CSARRPSENTIYF.

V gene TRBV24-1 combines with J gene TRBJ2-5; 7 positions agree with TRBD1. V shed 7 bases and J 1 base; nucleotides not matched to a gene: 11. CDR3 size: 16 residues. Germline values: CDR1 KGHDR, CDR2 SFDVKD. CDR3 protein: CATRAPGQYLQETQYF. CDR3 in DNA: TGTGCCACCAGAGCCCCGGGACAGTACCTCCAAGAGACCCAGTACTTC.

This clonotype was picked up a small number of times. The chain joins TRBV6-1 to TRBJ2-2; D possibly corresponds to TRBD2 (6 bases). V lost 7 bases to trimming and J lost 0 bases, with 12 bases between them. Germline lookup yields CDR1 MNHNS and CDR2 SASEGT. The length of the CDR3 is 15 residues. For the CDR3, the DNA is TGTGCCAGCACCTGGGGCGGGGCGAACACCGGGGAGCTGTTTTTT. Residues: CASTWGGANTGELFF.

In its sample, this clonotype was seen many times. The CDR3 DNA sequence: TGTGCCAGCAGCCCCCGCGGGGGGGGCACAGATACGCAGTATTTT. Translation gives CASSPRGGGTDTQYF. This sequence joins TRBV9 and TRBJ2-3, with 9 nucleotides matching TRBD2. Germline values: CDR1 SGDLS, CDR2 YYNGEE. CDR3 length: 15 amino acids. Germline trimming cut 4 bases from V and 1 base from J; bases unmatched to any gene: 4.

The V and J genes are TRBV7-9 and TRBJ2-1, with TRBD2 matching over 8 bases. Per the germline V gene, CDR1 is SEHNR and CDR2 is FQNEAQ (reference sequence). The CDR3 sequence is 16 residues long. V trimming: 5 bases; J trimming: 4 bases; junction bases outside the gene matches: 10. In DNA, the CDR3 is TGTGCCAGCAGCCCATTAGCGGGACTCCAGTACAATGAGCAGTTCTTC. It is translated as CASSPLAGLQYNEQFF.

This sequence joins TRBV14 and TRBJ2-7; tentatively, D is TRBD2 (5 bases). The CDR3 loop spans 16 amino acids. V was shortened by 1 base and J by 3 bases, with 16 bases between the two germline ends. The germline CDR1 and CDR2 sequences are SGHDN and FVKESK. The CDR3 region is CASSQGSPELGYEQYF. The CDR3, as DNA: TGTGCCAGCAGCCAAGGAAGCCCAGAACTAGGCTACGAGCAGTACTTC.

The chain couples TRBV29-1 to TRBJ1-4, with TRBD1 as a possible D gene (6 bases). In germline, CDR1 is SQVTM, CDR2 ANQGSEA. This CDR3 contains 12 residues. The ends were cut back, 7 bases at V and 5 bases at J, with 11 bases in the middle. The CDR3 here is CSAEGGNEKLFF. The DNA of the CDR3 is TGCAGCGCCGAAGGGGGGAATGAAAAACTGTTTTTT.

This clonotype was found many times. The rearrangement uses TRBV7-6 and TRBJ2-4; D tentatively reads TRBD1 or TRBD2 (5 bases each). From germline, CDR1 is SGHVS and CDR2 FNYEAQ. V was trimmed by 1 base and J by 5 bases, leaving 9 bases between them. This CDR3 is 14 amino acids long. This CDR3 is CASSLGPGQNIQYF. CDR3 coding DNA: TGTGCCAGCAGCTTAGGCCCGGGGCAAAACATTCAGTACTTC.

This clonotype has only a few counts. CDR3 residues: CASSYRGGQETQYF. CDR3 bases: TGTGCCAGCAGTTACCGCGGGGGACAAGAGACCCAGTACTTC. This chain uses TRBV6-5 with TRBJ2-5, with 7 bases fitting TRBD2. The CDR3 runs 14 residues. Per the germline V gene, CDR1 is MNHEY and CDR2 is SVGAGI. Germline trimming cut 2 bases from V and 2 bases from J; bases unmatched to any gene: 2.

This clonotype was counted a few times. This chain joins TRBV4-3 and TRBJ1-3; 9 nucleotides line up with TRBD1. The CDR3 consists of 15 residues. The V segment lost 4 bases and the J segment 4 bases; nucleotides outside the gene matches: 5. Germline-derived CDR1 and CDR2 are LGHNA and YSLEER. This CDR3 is CASSLGQGPGNTIYF. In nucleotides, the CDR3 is TGCGCCAGCAGCCTTGGACAGGGGCCAGGAAACACCATATATTTT.

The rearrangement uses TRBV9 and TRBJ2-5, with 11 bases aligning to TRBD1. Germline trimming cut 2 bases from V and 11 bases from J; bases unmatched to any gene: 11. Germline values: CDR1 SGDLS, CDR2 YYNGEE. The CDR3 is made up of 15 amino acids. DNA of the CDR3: TGTGCCAGCAGCGTGGACAGGGGGCCGCTTCGGGAGCAGTACTTC. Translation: CASSVDRGPLREQYF.

The CDR3: CASSSQSGPLEQYF. CDR3 DNA sequence: TGCGCCAGCAGCTCTCAGTCCGGGCCCCTCGAGCAGTACTTC. This chain connects TRBV5-1 to TRBJ2-1; D not certain. The end of the DNA aligns better with TRBJ2-7, so the J call may be wrong. Germline V CDR1 and CDR2: SGHRS, YFSETQ. The CDR3 length is 14 residues.

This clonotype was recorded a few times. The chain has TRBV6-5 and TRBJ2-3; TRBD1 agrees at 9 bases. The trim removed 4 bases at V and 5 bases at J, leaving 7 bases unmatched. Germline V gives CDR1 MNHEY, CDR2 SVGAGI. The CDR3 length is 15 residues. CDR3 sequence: CASSFRDRDEDTQYF. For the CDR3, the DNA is TGTGCCAGCAGTTTCCGGGACAGGGATGAAGATACGCAGTATTTT.

CDR3 in amino acids: CASSLGTLGSNEQFF. As DNA, the CDR3 is TGCGCCAGCAGCCTCGGGACGCTCGGGTCGAATGAGCAGTTCTTC. This chain uses TRBV5-1 with TRBJ2-1; D possibly matches TRBD1 or TRBD2 (5 bases each). This CDR3 is 15 amino acids long. V lost 4 bases to trimming and J lost 7 bases, with 18 bases between them. Germline V gene sequence: CDR1 SGHRS, CDR2 YFSETQ.

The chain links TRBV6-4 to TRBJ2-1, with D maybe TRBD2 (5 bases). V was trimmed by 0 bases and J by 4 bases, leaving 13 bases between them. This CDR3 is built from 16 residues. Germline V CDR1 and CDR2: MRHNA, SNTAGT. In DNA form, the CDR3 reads TGTGCCAGCAGTGACTCGGTTCGACGGGGATACAATGAGCAGTTCTTC. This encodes CASSDSVRRGYNEQFF.

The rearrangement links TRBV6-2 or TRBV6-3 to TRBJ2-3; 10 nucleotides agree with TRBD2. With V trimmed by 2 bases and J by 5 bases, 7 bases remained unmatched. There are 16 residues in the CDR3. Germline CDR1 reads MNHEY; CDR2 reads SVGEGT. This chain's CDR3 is CASSYDLAGEIDTQYF. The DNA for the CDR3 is TGTGCCAGCAGTTACGACCTAGCGGGGGAGATAGATACGCAGTATTTT.

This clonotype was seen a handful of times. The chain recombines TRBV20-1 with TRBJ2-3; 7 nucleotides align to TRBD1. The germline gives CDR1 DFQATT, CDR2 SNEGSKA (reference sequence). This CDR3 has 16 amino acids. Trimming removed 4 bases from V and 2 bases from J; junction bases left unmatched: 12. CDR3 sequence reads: CSAINPQGVNTDTQYF. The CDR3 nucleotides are TGCAGTGCTATTAATCCGCAGGGGGTAAACACAGATACGCAGTATTTT.

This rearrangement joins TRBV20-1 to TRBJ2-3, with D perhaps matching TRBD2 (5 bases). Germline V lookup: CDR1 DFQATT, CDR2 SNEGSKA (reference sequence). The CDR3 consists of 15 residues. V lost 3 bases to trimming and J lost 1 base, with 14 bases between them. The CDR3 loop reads CSASWPAVRTDTQYF. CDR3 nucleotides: TGCAGTGCTAGCTGGCCAGCGGTTCGCACAGATACGCAGTATTTT.

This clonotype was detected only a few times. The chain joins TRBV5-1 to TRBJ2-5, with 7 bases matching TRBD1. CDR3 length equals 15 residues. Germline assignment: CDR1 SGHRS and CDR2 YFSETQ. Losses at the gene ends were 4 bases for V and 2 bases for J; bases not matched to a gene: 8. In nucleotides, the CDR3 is TGCGCCAGCAGCGGTCGACAGGGCCCTCAAGAGACCCAGTACTTC. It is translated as CASSGRQGPQETQYF.

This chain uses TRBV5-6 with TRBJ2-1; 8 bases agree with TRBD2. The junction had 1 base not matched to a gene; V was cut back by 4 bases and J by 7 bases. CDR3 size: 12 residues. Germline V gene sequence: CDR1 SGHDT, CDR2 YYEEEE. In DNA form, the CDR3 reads TGTGCCAGCAGCGCTAGCGGGAATGAGCAGTTCTTC. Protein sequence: CASSASGNEQFF.

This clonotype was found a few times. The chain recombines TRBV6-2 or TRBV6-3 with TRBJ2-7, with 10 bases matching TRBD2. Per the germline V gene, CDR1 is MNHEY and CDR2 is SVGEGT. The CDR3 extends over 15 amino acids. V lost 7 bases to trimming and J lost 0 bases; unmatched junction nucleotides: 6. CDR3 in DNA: TGTGCCAGCAATTTAGCGGGGGGCAGCTCCTACGAGCAGTACTTC. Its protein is CASNLAGGSSYEQYF.